Listed below are T cell receptor beta chains from one sample, sequenced in a study of T cell responses to AZD1222 COVID-19 vaccine. Profiling relied on immunoSEQ multiplex PCR, and the TCRdb table lists in-frame clones only, not all of them. Here the sample spans about 120,000 clones, approximately 85% being singletons. This material consisted of peripheral blood, taken on day 0 of AZD1222 vaccination. These receptor sequences come from an adult in good health. Both conserved end residues are part of each CDR3. D genes are given only for firm matches.

TGTGCCAGCAGTTACTCCGGCCGAAGGGGCACTGAAGCTTTCTTT | CASSYSGRRGTEAFF | TRBJ1-1 | TRBV6-5 | -
TGTGCCAGCAGCTCAAGGGGGCCCATACGGGACAGGGTCGGTGAGCAGTTCTTC | CASSSRGPIRDRVGEQFF | TRBJ2-1 | TRBV7-8 | TRBD1
TGTGCCAGCAGCCAAGTATCAGTGTCCTACGAGCAGTACTTC | CASSQVSVSYEQYF | TRBJ2-7 | TRBV3-1/TRBV3-2 | -
TGTGCCAGCAGCTTATGGAGCAATCAGCCCCAGCATTTT | CASSLWSNQPQHF | TRBJ1-5 | TRBV7-2 | -
TGTGCCATCAGTGAGTCTCGGGATACGCAGTATTTT | CAISESRDTQYF | TRBJ2-3 | TRBV10-3 | -
TGTGCCAGCAGCCTAGGACAGGGGGCTCAGGAGCAGTACTTC | CASSLGQGAQEQYF | TRBJ2-7 | TRBV11-1 | TRBD1
TGTGCCAGCAGTCCCCCCAAGCGGGGGGAACGAGAGACCCAGTACTTC | CASSPPKRGERETQYF | TRBJ2-5 | TRBV28 | TRBD2
TGTGCCAGCACCTTTAGTCGGTCCAATGAGCAGTTCTTC | CASTFSRSNEQFF | TRBJ2-1 | TRBV7-8 | -
TGCGCCAGCAGCTCAGGGAGTATATCCTCCTATAATTCACCCCTCCACTTT | CASSSGSISSYNSPLHF | TRBJ1-6 | TRBV5-1 | -
TGTGCCAGCAGTGCGGGTTCGGAGACCCAGTACTTC | CASSAGSETQYF | TRBJ2-5 | TRBV12-3/TRBV12-4 | -
TGTGCCAGTAGTACTCTCGGGGAGACCCAGTACTTC | CASSTLGETQYF | TRBJ2-5 | TRBV19 | -
TGCAGCCCCTACAGTCTAAATAGGGTAAGCAATCAGCCCCAGCATTTT | CSPYSLNRVSNQPQHF | TRBJ1-5 | TRBV29-1 | -
TGTGCCAGCAGCCAAGATACGAAGGTTAGGCAGCCCCAGCATTTT | CASSQDTKVRQPQHF | TRBJ1-5 | TRBV4-2 | -
TGCGCCAGCAGCATCCGACAGGGAATAGGAGAAAAACTGTTTTTT | CASSIRQGIGEKLFF | TRBJ1-4 | TRBV5-1 | TRBD1
TGTGCCAGCTCACCCGTACCCCAGATGAACACTGAAGCTTTCTTT | CASSPVPQMNTEAFF | TRBJ1-1 | TRBV18 | -
TGTGCCTGGCGACTGGCGGGGTCTATTGAGCAGTACTTC | CAWRLAGSIEQYF | TRBJ2-7 | TRBV30 | -
TGTGCCAGCTCACCCCTCGCGGATGATGGCTACACCTTC | CASSPLADDGYTF | TRBJ1-2 | TRBV18 | -